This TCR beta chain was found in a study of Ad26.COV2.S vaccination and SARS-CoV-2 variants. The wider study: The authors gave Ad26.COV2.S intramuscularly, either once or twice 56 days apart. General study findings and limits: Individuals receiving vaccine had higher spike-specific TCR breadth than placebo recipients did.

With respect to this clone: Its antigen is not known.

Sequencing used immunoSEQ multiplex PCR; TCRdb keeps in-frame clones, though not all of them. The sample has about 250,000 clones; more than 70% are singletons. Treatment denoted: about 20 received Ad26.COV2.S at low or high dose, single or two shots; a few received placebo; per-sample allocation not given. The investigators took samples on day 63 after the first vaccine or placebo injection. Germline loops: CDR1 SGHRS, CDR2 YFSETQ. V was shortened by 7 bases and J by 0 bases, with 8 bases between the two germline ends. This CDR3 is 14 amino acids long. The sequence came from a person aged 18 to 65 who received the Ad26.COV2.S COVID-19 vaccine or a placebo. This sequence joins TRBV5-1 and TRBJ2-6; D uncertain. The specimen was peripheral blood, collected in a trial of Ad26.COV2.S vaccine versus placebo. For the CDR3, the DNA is TGCGCCAGCCTCCCGAGCTCTGGGGCCAACGTCCTGACTTTC. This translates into CASLPSSGANVLTF. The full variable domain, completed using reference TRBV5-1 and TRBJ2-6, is KAGVTQTPRYLIKTRGQQVTLSCSPISGHRSVSWYQQTPGQGLQFLFEYFSETQRNKGNFPGRFSGRQFSNSRSEMNVSTLELGDSALYLCASLPSSGANVLTFGAGSRLTVL.